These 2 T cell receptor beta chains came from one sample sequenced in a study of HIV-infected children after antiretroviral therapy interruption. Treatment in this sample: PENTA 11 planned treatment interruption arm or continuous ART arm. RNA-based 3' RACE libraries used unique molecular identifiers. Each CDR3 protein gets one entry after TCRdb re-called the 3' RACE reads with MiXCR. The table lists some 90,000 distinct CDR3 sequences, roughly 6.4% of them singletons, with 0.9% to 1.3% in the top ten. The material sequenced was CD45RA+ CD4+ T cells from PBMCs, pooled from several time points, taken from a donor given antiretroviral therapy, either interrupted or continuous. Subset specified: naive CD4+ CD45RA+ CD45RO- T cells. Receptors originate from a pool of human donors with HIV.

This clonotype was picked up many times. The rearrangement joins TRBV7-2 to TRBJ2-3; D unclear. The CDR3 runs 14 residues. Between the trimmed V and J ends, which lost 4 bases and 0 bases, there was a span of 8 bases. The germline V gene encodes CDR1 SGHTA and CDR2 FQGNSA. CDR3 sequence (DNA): TGTGCCAGCAGCTGGATCCACAGCACAGATACGCAGTATTTT. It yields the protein CASSWIHSTDTQYF.

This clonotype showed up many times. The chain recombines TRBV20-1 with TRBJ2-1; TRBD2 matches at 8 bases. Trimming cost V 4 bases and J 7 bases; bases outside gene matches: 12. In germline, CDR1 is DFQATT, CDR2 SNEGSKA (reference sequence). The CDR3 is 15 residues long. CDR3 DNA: TGCAGTGCTATCTGGCCGGGACTAGGGACGAATGAGCAGTTCTTC. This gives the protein CSAIWPGLGTNEQFF.